This T cell receptor (beta chain) was documented in a study of blood T cell repertoires in COVID-19. Across the study: Acute and convalescent COVID-19 specimens originated in the United States, Italy and Spain. Sources were T cells, B-cell-depleted T cells, or PBMCs; the material itself was cDNA or gDNA.

This clone was counted between two and nine times. Original processing notes: Counts of nucleated cells, estimated from reference gene primer amplification, were obtained. This table comes from immunoSEQ multiplex PCR, and its TCRdb copy is limited to in-frame clones, with some not included. The V and J calls and clone size are taken from that table; D and trimming were inferred from the DNA. The table shows fewer than 150,000 clones, with approximately 80% occurring only once. Sequencing input: peripheral blood. This TCR came from an older man with acute or convalescent COVID-19.

The CDR3 nucleotides are TGTGCCAGCAGTTTATCCAGGGGGCAAACCTACGAGCAGTACTTC. It yields the protein CASSLSRGQTYEQYF. V usage is TRBV27 and J usage is TRBJ2-7; 8 bases align to TRBD1. The CDR3 sequence is 15 residues long. After removal of 0 bases from V and 2 bases from J, the junction contained 3 bases not matched to a gene. Germline V gene sequence: CDR1 MNHEY, CDR2 SMNVEV (reference sequence).